These 17 T cell receptor beta chains originate from one sample sequenced in a study of lymphopenia after photon versus proton radiotherapy (dated by TCRdb to the late 2010s). The receptor library was made with the immunoSEQ multiplex PCR assay. TCRdb mirrors the immuneACCESS table, restricted to in-frame sequences. Some clones are absent from its copies; in checked studies, under half trace to an unresolved V gene, and the reason for the others is unknown. Recorded for this sample are around 70,000 clones; 80% to 95% of them occurred a single time. 2.2% of the sample lies in the top ten. Sequencing was performed on peripheral blood, taken from a patient treated with photon-based radiotherapy. The receptors originated from a woman aged 40 to 55 with cholangiocarcinoma.

The chain couples TRBV15 to TRBJ2-3; D is uncertain. Germline assignment: CDR1 LNHNV and CDR2 YYDKDF (reference sequence). V was clipped by 1 base and J by 2 bases, with 7 bases between them. The CDR3 has 14 amino acids. CDR3 DNA: TGTGCCACCAGCAGAGGGCTAAACACAGATACGCAGTATTTT. Translated: CATSRGLNTDTQYF.

The chain couples TRBV7-8 to TRBJ2-7, with D perhaps being TRBD1 or TRBD2 (5 bases each). The ends were cut back, 1 base at V and 1 base at J, with 14 bases in the middle. CDR1 is SGHVS and CDR2 is FQNEAQ in the germline V gene. The CDR3 contains 16 residues. The CDR3 reads CASSLVGTIRSYEQYF. CDR3 coding DNA: TGTGCCAGCAGCTTAGTCGGGACGATCAGGTCCTACGAGCAGTACTTC.

The V and J genes are TRBV28 and TRBJ2-3, with a possible D match to TRBD2 (6 bases). The V gene lost 3 bases and the J gene lost 6 bases, with 16 bases spanning the gap. From germline, CDR1 is MDHEN and CDR2 SYDVKM. The CDR3 contains 15 residues. In DNA form, the CDR3 reads TGTGCCAGCAGTTTGATTTGGCGGGACCCGGATACGCAGTATTTT. It yields the protein CASSLIWRDPDTQYF.

This clone was seen only once. The CDR3 sequence: CASSSTGQPPSYEQYF. In DNA, the CDR3 is TGTGCCAGCAGTTCGACAGGACAGCCGCCGTCCTACGAGCAGTACTTC. The chain carries TRBV28 and TRBJ2-7; D perhaps matches TRBD1 (6 bases). Germline assignment: CDR1 MDHEN and CDR2 SYDVKM. Trimming left V 4 bases short and J 1 base short, with 17 bases between. CDR3 length: 16 residues.

J is TRBJ2-2 and V is TRBV27; unclear D gene. Trimming removed 7 bases at V and 4 bases at J, with 7 bases between. CDR1 is MNHEY and CDR2 is SMNVEV in the germline V gene (reference sequence). The CDR3 extends over 12 amino acids. The CDR3 spells CASTVVTGELFF. CDR3 coding DNA: TGTGCCAGCACGGTCGTCACCGGGGAGCTGTTTTTT.

The chain links TRBV7-2 to TRBJ2-7; TRBD1 might be the D (6 bases). V was trimmed by 1 base and J by 3 bases, leaving 16 bases between them. The CDR3 totals 16 residues. The germline gives CDR1 SGHTA, CDR2 FQGNSA. The CDR3 DNA follows: TGTGCCAGCAGCTTAGGCAGGGCAGGGGCAAGCTACGAGCAGTACTTC. Translated, it gives CASSLGRAGASYEQYF.

The rearrangement links TRBV5-1 to TRBJ2-1; maybe TRBD2 (5 bases). Germline V gives CDR1 SGHRS, CDR2 YFSETQ. This CDR3 has 15 amino acids. The ends were cut back, 4 bases at V and 0 bases at J, with 11 bases in the middle. The CDR3 sequence: CASSPDSSSYNEQFF. The CDR3, as DNA: TGCGCCAGCAGCCCGGACTCGAGCTCCTACAATGAGCAGTTCTTC.

This clone was recorded a few times. V gene TRBV5-1 combines with J gene TRBJ1-2; D may be TRBD1 (5 bases). The CDR3 covers 14 residues. V lost 4 bases and J lost 4, with 14 bases in between. Per germline, CDR1 SGHRS and CDR2 YFSETQ. In nucleotides, the CDR3 is TGCGCCAGCAGCCTCGACAGCGAGCGCTATGGCTACACCTTC. Protein product: CASSLDSERYGYTF. Drawing the rest from reference TRBV5-1 and TRBJ1-2, the complete variable domain is KAGVTQTPRYLIKTRGQQVTLSCSPISGHRSVSWYQQTPGQGLQFLFEYFSETQRNKGNFPGRFSGRQFSNSRSEMNVSTLELGDSALYLCASSLDSERYGYTFGSGTRLTVV.

This chain uses TRBV27 with TRBJ1-5; no clear D. CDR3 length: 13 residues. Germline V CDR1 and CDR2: MNHEY, SMNVEV (reference sequence). V was clipped by 6 bases and J by 0 bases, with 6 bases between them. The CDR3 protein is CASSGDSNQPQHF. The CDR3, as DNA: TGTGCCAGCAGCGGAGATAGCAATCAGCCCCAGCATTTT.

This chain joins TRBV18 and TRBJ2-5; D possibly corresponds to TRBD1 (5 bases). V lost 2 bases to trimming and J lost 5 bases, with 12 bases between them. This CDR3 is built from 14 residues. The germline gives CDR1 KGHSH, CDR2 LQKENI. The CDR3 region has the DNA TGTGCCAGCTCACCAGCTGGGGCTCGCGAGACCCAGTACTTC. Its translation: CASSPAGARETQYF.

The chain recombines TRBV5-1 with TRBJ1-2; D unresolved. CDR3 size: 13 residues. Between the trimmed V and J ends, which lost 0 bases and 2 bases, there was a span of 5 bases. Germline values: CDR1 SGHRS, CDR2 YFSETQ. This CDR3 reads CASSLETNYGYTF. DNA of the CDR3: TGCGCCAGCAGCTTGGAGACAAACTATGGCTACACCTTC.

The V and J genes are TRBV5-4 and TRBJ1-2; no firm D call. CDR1 and CDR2 (germline): SGHNT, YYREEE (reference sequence). With 0 bases removed from V and 5 bases from J, the gap between germline ends came to 8 bases. The CDR3 is 13 residues long. DNA for the CDR3: TGTGCCAGCAGCTTGGTCCGAGTTTATGGCTACACCTTC. It encodes CASSLVRVYGYTF.

The chain is built from TRBV11-2 and TRBJ2-1; 11 bases map to TRBD2. Trimming at V came to 4 bases and at J to 6 bases, leaving 5 bases not matched to a gene. CDR3 length equals 15 residues. Germline V lookup: CDR1 SGHAT, CDR2 FQNNGV. CDR3 coding DNA: TGTGCCAGCAGCTCCACTAGCGGGGGTTTCAATGAGCAGTTCTTC. Amino acid sequence: CASSSTSGGFNEQFF. The variable domain in full, completed from reference TRBV11-2 and TRBJ2-1, reads EAGVAQSPRYKIIEKRQSVAFWCNPISGHATLYWYQQILGQGPKLLIQFQNNGVVDDSQLPKDRFSAERLKGVDSTLKIQPAKLEDSAVYLCASSSTSGGFNEQFFGPGTRLTVL.

CDR3 coding DNA: TGTGCCAGCAGACAGGGGGCAGATACGCAGTATTTT. Protein product: CASRQGADTQYF. The chain uses TRBV2 and TRBJ2-3, with 8 bases lining up with TRBD1. This CDR3 is 12 amino acids long. CDR1 is SNHLY, CDR2 FYNNEI, per germline. The J segment lost 4 bases and the V segment lost 6 bases, leaving 0 bases of the junction unmatched.

This chain links TRBV5-1 with TRBJ2-1; TRBD2 matches 8 bases. J was trimmed by 6 bases and V by 4 bases; bases with no gene match: 3. The CDR3 is 13 residues long. Germline V gene data show CDR1 as SGHRS and CDR2 as YFSETQ. CDR3 DNA: TGCGCCAGCAGCCGGGAGGGGTCCAATGAGCAGTTCTTC. This codes for CASSREGSNEQFF.

The chain employs TRBV5-1 and TRBJ1-4; TRBD1 matches 7 bases. The CDR3 spans 14 residues. CDR1 and CDR2 from the germline V gene are SGHRS and YFSETQ. V trimming: 1 base; J trimming: 8 bases; junction bases outside the gene matches: 5. The CDR3 bases are TGCGCCAGCAGCTTGCAGGGGGGAGACGAAAAACTGTTTTTT. This encodes CASSLQGGDEKLFF.

The V gene is TRBV25-1, the J gene TRBJ1-5; unclear D gene. This CDR3 has 16 amino acids. From germline, CDR1 is MGHDK and CDR2 SYGVNS. The V end was cut by 3 bases, the J end by 2 bases, with 14 bases between. CDR3 DNA: TGTGCCAGCAGTGACTCGCGGGCGGGAGGCAATCAGCCCCAGCATTTT. Its protein product is CASSDSRAGGNQPQHF.